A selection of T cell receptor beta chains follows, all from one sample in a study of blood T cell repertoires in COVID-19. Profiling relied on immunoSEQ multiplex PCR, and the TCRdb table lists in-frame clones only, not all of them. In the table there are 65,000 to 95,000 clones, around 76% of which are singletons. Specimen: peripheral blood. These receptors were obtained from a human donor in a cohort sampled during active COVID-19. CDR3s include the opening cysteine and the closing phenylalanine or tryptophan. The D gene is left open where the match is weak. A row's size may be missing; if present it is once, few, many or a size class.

CDR3aa: CASSHPTGDTDTQYF
CDR3nt: TGTGCCAGCAGCCACCCGACAGGGGACACAGATACGCAGTATTTT
abundance: .
v_gene: TRBV3-1/TRBV3-2
j_gene: TRBJ2-3
d_gene: TRBD1

CDR3aa: CASSLDSFRARNTIYF
CDR3nt: TGTGCCAGCAGCTTAGATTCATTCAGGGCCCGAAACACCATATATTTT
abundance: .
v_gene: TRBV11-2
j_gene: TRBJ1-3
d_gene: .

CDR3aa: CSVEVGGRYEKLFF
CDR3nt: TGCAGCGTTGAAGTCGGGGGGCGTTATGAAAAACTGTTTTTT
abundance: few
v_gene: TRBV29-1
j_gene: TRBJ1-4
d_gene: .

CDR3aa: CASSTGTYPDTQYF
CDR3nt: TGTGCCAGCAGCACCGGGACTTACCCAGATACGCAGTATTTT
abundance: .
v_gene: TRBV7-3
j_gene: TRBJ2-3
d_gene: .

CDR3aa: CASSVVGTSAYNEQFF
CDR3nt: TGTGCCAGCAGCGTAGTCGGGACTAGCGCTTACAATGAGCAGTTCTTC
abundance: .
v_gene: TRBV9
j_gene: TRBJ2-1
d_gene: TRBD2

CDR3aa: CASSEYRSYEQYF
CDR3nt: TGTGCCAGCAGTGAGTACAGATCCTACGAGCAGTACTTC
abundance: .
v_gene: TRBV2
j_gene: TRBJ2-7
d_gene: .

CDR3aa: CASSIEYRVSSGGNNEQFF
CDR3nt: TGTGCCAGTAGTATAGAATATCGGGTGTCTAGCGGGGGAAACAATGAGCAGTTCTTC
abundance: .
v_gene: TRBV19
j_gene: TRBJ2-1
d_gene: TRBD2

CDR3aa: CASSSWDRETQYF
CDR3nt: TGTGCCAGCAGTTCGTGGGACAGGGAGACCCAGTACTTC
abundance: .
v_gene: TRBV27
j_gene: TRBJ2-5
d_gene: TRBD1

CDR3aa: CASSLLTPDTQYF
CDR3nt: TGTGCCAGCAGCTTGCTAACTCCAGATACGCAGTATTTT
abundance: .
v_gene: TRBV5-6
j_gene: TRBJ2-3
d_gene: .

CDR3aa: CASRSDRVNNQPQHF
CDR3nt: TGTGCCAGCAGGTCGGACAGGGTAAACAATCAGCCCCAGCATTTT
abundance: .
v_gene: TRBV6-6
j_gene: TRBJ1-5
d_gene: TRBD1

CDR3aa: CASSRDLGPRAFF
CDR3nt: TGTGCCAGCAGCAGAGATCTGGGCCCTCGGGCTTTCTTT
abundance: .
v_gene: TRBV21-1
j_gene: TRBJ1-1
d_gene: .

CDR3aa: CASSEAADTQYF
CDR3nt: TGCGCCAGCAGCGAGGCGGCAGATACGCAGTATTTT
abundance: .
v_gene: TRBV10-2
j_gene: TRBJ2-3
d_gene: .

CDR3aa: CATKQGWDTEAFF
CDR3nt: TGTGCCACCAAACAGGGTTGGGACACTGAAGCTTTCTTT
abundance: .
v_gene: TRBV25-1
j_gene: TRBJ1-1
d_gene: .

CDR3aa: CASSYSGSNEQFF
CDR3nt: TGTGCCAGCAGTTACTCGGGGAGCAATGAGCAGTTCTTC
abundance: once
v_gene: TRBV6-6
j_gene: TRBJ2-1
d_gene: .

CDR3aa: CASNQRGLDEQFF
CDR3nt: TGTGCCAGCAACCAAAGGGGGCTCGATGAGCAGTTCTTC
abundance: .
v_gene: TRBV27
j_gene: TRBJ2-1
d_gene: TRBD1

CDR3aa: CSVGGLFTGELFF
CDR3nt: TGCAGCGTGGGCGGACTGTTCACCGGGGAGCTGTTTTTT
abundance: .
v_gene: TRBV29-1
j_gene: TRBJ2-2
d_gene: .

CDR3aa: CASSTGQGNQPQHF
CDR3nt: TGTGCCAGTAGTACGGGACAGGGGAATCAGCCCCAGCATTTT
abundance: .
v_gene: TRBV19
j_gene: TRBJ1-5
d_gene: TRBD1

CDR3aa: CAIFAGVYGYTF
CDR3nt: TGTGCCATCTTTGCAGGGGTTTATGGCTACACCTTC
abundance: .
v_gene: TRBV5-4
j_gene: TRBJ1-2
d_gene: .

CDR3aa: CASSPSPGQGAYGYTF
CDR3nt: TGTGCCAGCAGCCCGAGCCCGGGACAGGGGGCCTATGGCTACACCTTC
abundance: once
v_gene: TRBV11-2
j_gene: TRBJ1-2
d_gene: TRBD1

CDR3aa: CAINAQSSYGYTF
CDR3nt: TGTGCCATCAATGCACAGTCAAGCTATGGCTACACCTTC
abundance: .
v_gene: TRBV10-3
j_gene: TRBJ1-2
d_gene: .

CDR3aa: CASSGTSGYNEQFF
CDR3nt: TGTGCCAGCAGTGGGACTAGCGGCTACAATGAGCAGTTCTTC
abundance: .
v_gene: TRBV6-2/TRBV6-3
j_gene: TRBJ2-1
d_gene: TRBD2

CDR3aa: CASSDPKRNTEAFF
CDR3nt: TGTGCCAGCAGTGACCCCAAGCGGAACACTGAAGCTTTCTTT
abundance: .
v_gene: TRBV25-1
j_gene: TRBJ1-1
d_gene: .

CDR3aa: CATTGLLSTDTQYF
CDR3nt: TGTGCCACCACAGGCCTTCTAAGCACAGATACGCAGTATTTT
abundance: .
v_gene: TRBV15
j_gene: TRBJ2-3
d_gene: .

CDR3aa: CASSVGASIHTDTQYF
CDR3nt: TGTGCCAGCAGCGTAGGGGCATCTATCCACACAGATACGCAGTATTTT
abundance: .
v_gene: TRBV9
j_gene: TRBJ2-3
d_gene: .

CDR3aa: CASSEVQHQPQHF
CDR3nt: TGTGCCAGCAGTGAAGTACAGCATCAGCCCCAGCATTTT
abundance: .
v_gene: TRBV2
j_gene: TRBJ1-5
d_gene: .

CDR3aa: CASSFPRDKGQETQYF
CDR3nt: TGTGCCAGCAGCTTCCCTCGGGACAAAGGGCAAGAGACCCAGTACTTC
abundance: .
v_gene: TRBV7-9
j_gene: TRBJ2-5
d_gene: .

CDR3aa: CASSRSGGGASTDTQYF
CDR3nt: TGTGCCAGCAGCCGTAGCGGGGGGGGTGCTAGCACAGATACGCAGTATTTT
abundance: .
v_gene: TRBV28
j_gene: TRBJ2-3
d_gene: TRBD2

CDR3aa: CASSGQGTNEQYF
CDR3nt: TGTGCCAGCAGCGGACAGGGTACGAACGAGCAGTACTTC
abundance: .
v_gene: TRBV28
j_gene: TRBJ2-7
d_gene: TRBD1

CDR3aa: CASSQDYAGGGEKLFF
CDR3nt: TGCGCCAGCAGCCAAGACTACGCGGGGGGCGGGGAAAAACTGTTTTTT
abundance: .
v_gene: TRBV4-1
j_gene: TRBJ1-4
d_gene: .

CDR3aa: CASSQTGRNSPLHF
CDR3nt: TGCGCCAGCAGCCAGACAGGGAGAAATTCACCCCTCCACTTT
abundance: .
v_gene: TRBV5-1
j_gene: TRBJ1-6
d_gene: TRBD1

CDR3aa: CASSNLAAISLQETQYF
CDR3nt: TGCGCCAGCAGCAACTTGGCGGCGATCTCCCTCCAAGAGACCCAGTACTTC
abundance: .
v_gene: TRBV5-1
j_gene: TRBJ2-5
d_gene: .

CDR3aa: CASSPTIGLAQFF
CDR3nt: TGTGCCAGCAGTCCAACCATCGGACTCGCGCAGTTCTTC
abundance: .
v_gene: TRBV7-9
j_gene: TRBJ2-1
d_gene: .

CDR3aa: CASSQDSPTGELFF
CDR3nt: TGTGCTTCGAGTCAGGATTCTCCAACCGGGGAGCTGTTTTTT
abundance: .
v_gene: TRBV30
j_gene: TRBJ2-2
d_gene: .

CDR3aa: CASSLDHGVRADIQYF
CDR3nt: TGTGCCAGCAGCTTAGATCATGGGGTCAGGGCGGACATTCAGTACTTC
abundance: .
v_gene: TRBV11-3
j_gene: TRBJ2-4
d_gene: .

CDR3aa: CSATTNEQFF
CDR3nt: TGCAGTGCCACCACAAATGAGCAGTTCTTC
abundance: once
v_gene: TRBV20-1
j_gene: TRBJ2-1
d_gene: .

CDR3aa: CASSLGQGRNQPQHF
CDR3nt: TGTGCCAGCAGTTTAGGACAGGGGAGGAATCAGCCCCAGCATTTT
abundance: .
v_gene: TRBV28
j_gene: TRBJ1-5
d_gene: TRBD1

CDR3aa: CASSQGGLAAIYNEQFF
CDR3nt: TGTGCCAGCAGCCAGGGAGGACTAGCGGCGATCTACAATGAGCAGTTCTTC
abundance: .
v_gene: TRBV14
j_gene: TRBJ2-1
d_gene: TRBD2

CDR3aa: CASSQLGGERKLFF
CDR3nt: TGTGCCAGCAGCCAGTTAGGAGGGGAGAGAAAACTGTTTTTT
abundance: .
v_gene: TRBV7-2
j_gene: TRBJ1-4
d_gene: .

CDR3aa: CASSPGTGLNTEAFF
CDR3nt: TGTGCCAGCAGCCCCGGGACAGGGTTGAACACTGAAGCTTTCTTT
abundance: .
v_gene: TRBV6-5
j_gene: TRBJ1-1
d_gene: TRBD1

CDR3aa: CASSPSWDRFSNQPQHF
CDR3nt: TGTGCCAGCAGCCCAAGCTGGGACAGGTTCAGCAATCAGCCCCAGCATTTT
abundance: few
v_gene: TRBV7-6
j_gene: TRBJ1-5
d_gene: TRBD1

CDR3aa: CASSLAAGQYNSPLHF
CDR3nt: TGTGCCAGCAGCTTGGCTGCGGGACAGTATAATTCACCCCTCCACTTT
abundance: .
v_gene: TRBV5-5
j_gene: TRBJ1-6
d_gene: TRBD1

CDR3aa: CASSQRTTMNTEAFF
CDR3nt: TGCGCCAGCAGCCAACGGACAACCATGAACACTGAAGCTTTCTTT
abundance: .
v_gene: TRBV4-1
j_gene: TRBJ1-1
d_gene: .

CDR3aa: CASSESGRAADTQYF
CDR3nt: TGTGCCAGCAGCGAGAGCGGGAGGGCCGCGGATACGCAGTATTTT
abundance: .
v_gene: TRBV3-1/TRBV3-2
j_gene: TRBJ2-3
d_gene: TRBD2

CDR3aa: CASNPDRGEKLFF
CDR3nt: TGCGCCAGCAATCCGGACAGGGGTGAAAAACTGTTTTTT
abundance: once
v_gene: TRBV5-1
j_gene: TRBJ1-4
d_gene: TRBD1

CDR3aa: CASSALAQTGELFF
CDR3nt: TGTGCCAGCAGTGCTCTAGCGCAAACCGGGGAGCTGTTTTTT
abundance: few
v_gene: TRBV2
j_gene: TRBJ2-2
d_gene: .

CDR3aa: CASSPTGGPITGELFF
CDR3nt: TGTGCCAGCAGCCCAACAGGGGGCCCTATCACCGGGGAGCTGTTTTTT
abundance: .
v_gene: TRBV5-6
j_gene: TRBJ2-2
d_gene: TRBD1

CDR3aa: CASSHGAYSPLHF
CDR3nt: TGTGCCAGCAGCCATGGGGCCTATTCACCCCTCCACTTT
abundance: many
v_gene: TRBV3-1/TRBV3-2
j_gene: TRBJ1-6
d_gene: .

CDR3aa: CASIGDRNQPQHF
CDR3nt: TGTGCCAGCATCGGGGATAGGAATCAGCCCCAGCATTTT
abundance: .
v_gene: TRBV21-1
j_gene: TRBJ1-5
d_gene: .

CDR3aa: CASSLERVTSGGYNEQFF
CDR3nt: TGTGCCAGCAGCCTAGAAAGGGTAACTAGCGGGGGCTACAATGAGCAGTTCTTC
abundance: .
v_gene: TRBV4-2
j_gene: TRBJ2-1
d_gene: TRBD2

CDR3aa: CASSLDSSTPQFF
CDR3nt: TGTGCCAGCAGTTTGGACTCCAGTACTCCGCAGTTCTTC
abundance: .
v_gene: TRBV12-3/TRBV12-4
j_gene: TRBJ2-1
d_gene: .

CDR3aa: CASSFLGTPDGPQHF
CDR3nt: TGTGCCAGCAGTTTTTTGGGGACTCCCGATGGGCCCCAGCATTTT
abundance: few
v_gene: TRBV28
j_gene: TRBJ1-5
d_gene: .

CDR3aa: CASSPRDTQYF
CDR3nt: TGTGCCAGCAGCCCGAGGGATACGCAGTATTTT
abundance: .
v_gene: TRBV6-5
j_gene: TRBJ2-3
d_gene: .

CDR3aa: CASTMNTGELFF
CDR3nt: TGTGCCAGCACTATGAACACCGGGGAGCTGTTTTTT
abundance: many
v_gene: TRBV6-5
j_gene: TRBJ2-2
d_gene: .

CDR3aa: CATSRDVNTEAFF
CDR3nt: TGTGCCACCAGCAGAGACGTGAACACTGAAGCTTTCTTT
abundance: .
v_gene: TRBV15
j_gene: TRBJ1-1
d_gene: .

CDR3aa: CSADRGNTEAFF
CDR3nt: TGCAGCGCCGATAGGGGGAACACTGAAGCTTTCTTT
abundance: few
v_gene: TRBV29-1
j_gene: TRBJ1-1
d_gene: .